This paragraph reports one TCR beta chain. Germline CDR1 reads MNHEY; CDR2 reads SVGAGI. Trimming cost V 2 bases and J 0 bases, with 8 bases left between them. The CDR3 runs 16 residues. This entry is derived from a study of blood T cell repertoires in COVID-19. Produced via immunoSEQ multiplex PCR; TCRdb's table is partial and in-frame only. The table lists about 220,000 clones, approximately 81% of them singletons. The sample consisted of peripheral blood. This TCR was recovered from a woman older than 75 with acute or convalescent COVID-19. The V and J genes are TRBV6-5 and TRBJ1-6; no clear D. This CDR3 reads CASSYRWSSYNSPLHF. The DNA for the CDR3 is TGTGCCAGCAGTTACAGATGGAGCTCCTATAATTCACCCCTCCACTTT.